The T cell receptor beta chain described here comes from a study of early T cells in non-severe SARS-CoV-2 infection. Trimming removed 5 bases from V and 4 bases from J, with 15 bases in between. This CDR3 has 15 residues. CDR1 and CDR2 from the germline V gene are SEHNR and FQNEAQ (reference sequence). Many counts were recorded for this clonotype. TCRdb processed the 5' RACE reads anew with MiXCR; each CDR3 protein has one entry. The repertoire holds over 45,000 distinct CDR3 sequences, with around 6% as singletons. The gene calls are TRBV7-9 and TRBJ2-1, with unresolved D. The sequence derives from an adult who was a healthcare worker with PCR-confirmed SARS-CoV-2 infection or an uninfected control (not recorded which). The sequenced material came from whole blood. This CDR3 reads CASSPRYGFYNEQFF. CDR3 coding DNA: TGTGCCAGCAGCCCCCGATATGGGTTTTACAATGAGCAGTTCTTC.